A single sample is the source of the 15 T cell receptor beta chains below, sequenced in a study of response to subunit inactivated influenza vaccine. Each CDR3 protein is one row after TCRdb ran MiXCR on the RT-PCR reads. The table includes just under 550,000 distinct CDR3 sequences, around 25% detected once. These data were likewise used in another study, on T cells expressing NK-cell markers. As that report states: What made the TCR beta cDNA was 5'RACE template switching with UMIs.

Sample: CD4+ T cells sorted from PBMCs, taken approximately 13 days after vaccination. The origin of the receptors is a man aged 50-59 years who received an inactivated influenza vaccine.

This clonotype was recorded only once. The genes are TRBV19 and TRBJ2-2, with a tentative D call TRBD2 (6 bases). V shed 2 bases and J shed 7 bases, with 17 bases lying between them. There are 16 residues in the CDR3. In germline, CDR1 is LNHDA, CDR2 SQIVND (reference sequence). Written as DNA, the CDR3 is TGTGCCAGTAGTATATTGAGGAGGGCTTCGGACGGGGAGCTGTTTTTT. Its protein is CASSILRRASDGELFF.

This clonotype was seen more than once but under ten times. The gene calls are TRBV20-1 and TRBJ1-6, with 7 bases aligning to TRBD1. This CDR3 is built from 15 residues. CDR1 DFQATT and CDR2 SNEGSKA come from the germline V gene (reference sequence). The V and J ends lost 3 bases and 6 bases, in that order; junction bases with no gene match: 8. CDR3 region: CSASKPGQLNSPLHF. In DNA form, the CDR3 reads TGCAGTGCTAGTAAGCCGGGACAGCTTAATTCACCCCTCCACTTT.

This clonotype was observed at least ten times. This chain connects TRBV4-3 to TRBJ2-1; no definite D call. Trimming took off 0 bases at V and 0 bases at J, with 9 bases between the two ends. This CDR3 spans 16 amino acids. Germline V CDR1 and CDR2: LGHNA, YSLEER. The CDR3 sequence: CASSQDRRSSYNEQFF. The CDR3, as DNA: TGCGCCAGCAGCCAAGATAGAAGGAGCTCCTACAATGAGCAGTTCTTC.

The J gene is TRBJ2-3, the V gene TRBV20-1; D gene unclear. Trimming took 6 bases from V and 5 from J, leaving 15 bases between them. Germline V lookup: CDR1 DFQATT, CDR2 SNEGSKA (reference sequence). The CDR3 spans 13 residues. CDR3 amino acids: CSASHDTKDTQYF. The CDR3 DNA sequence: TGCAGTGCCAGCCACGACACGAAAGATACGCAGTATTTT.

This clonotype was picked up many times. CDR3 protein: CASSPPSSYEQYF. DNA of the CDR3: TGTGCCAGCTCACCTCCCAGCTCCTACGAGCAGTACTTC. The rearrangement uses TRBV18 and TRBJ2-7, with no clear D. V shed 3 bases and J shed 0 bases, with 6 bases lying between them. Germline V gives CDR1 KGHSH, CDR2 LQKENI. This CDR3 region has 13 residues.

This clonotype occurred many times. The chain combines TRBV28 with TRBJ2-7; TRBD1 is a possible D gene (6 bases). There are 15 residues in the CDR3. The V gene's germline CDR1 is MDHEN and CDR2 SYDVKM. V lost 4 bases and J 1 base, leaving 14 bases between the germline ends. CDR3 protein: CASSSDRSPSYEQYF. The CDR3 DNA follows: TGTGCCAGCAGTTCAGACAGGTCGCCTTCCTACGAGCAGTACTTC.

This clonotype turned up a few times. The chain couples TRBV5-4 to TRBJ1-1; 10 bases fit TRBD1. The ends lost 4 bases at V and 1 base at J; junction bases unmatched: 4. Germline CDR1 reads SGHNT; CDR2 reads YYREEE (reference sequence). The CDR3 loop spans 15 amino acids. The CDR3 is CASSETGGWNTEAFF. The CDR3 DNA follows: TGTGCCAGCAGCGAGACAGGGGGCTGGAACACTGAAGCTTTCTTT. The complete variable domain, with remaining parts taken from reference TRBV5-4 and TRBJ1-1, reads ETGVTQSPTHLIKTRGQQVTLRCSSQSGHNTVSWYQQALGQGPQFIFQYYREEENGRGNFPPRFSGLQFPNYSSELNVNALELDDSALYLCASSETGGWNTEAFFGQGTRLTVV.

This clonotype was recorded a few times. The chain couples TRBV12-3 or TRBV12-4 to TRBJ2-5; D uncertain. V lost 3 bases, J lost 5 bases, and 7 bases lay in between. This CDR3 has 12 amino acids. For the CDR3, the DNA is TGTGCCAGCAGTTTCGGGTTGGAGACCCAGTACTTC. Encoded protein: CASSFGLETQYF.

In its sample, this clonotype was seen a few times. The chain has TRBV20-1 and TRBJ2-3, with D perhaps given as TRBD1 or TRBD2 (5 bases each). The CDR3 length is 15 residues. Trimming took 3 bases from V and 3 from J, leaving 16 bases between them. From germline, CDR1 is DFQATT and CDR2 SNEGSKA (reference sequence). CDR3 bases: TGCAGTGCTAGTGCCCCGGGACGGACAACAGATACGCAGTATTTT. This translates into CSASAPGRTTDTQYF.

This clonotype was counted only a few times. This chain links TRBV19 with TRBJ2-3; 12 bases map to TRBD2. V lost 7 bases and J lost 2; bases outside the gene matches: 7. CDR3 length: 16 amino acids. CDR1 is LNHDA and CDR2 is SQIVND in the germline V gene (reference sequence). The CDR3 sequence is CASTTTSGGLTDTQYF. The CDR3 DNA reads TGTGCCAGTACTACGACTAGCGGGGGACTCACAGATACGCAGTATTTT. Full variable domain (remainder filled in from reference TRBV19 and TRBJ2-3): DGGITQSPKYLFRKEGQNVTLSCEQNLNHDAMYWYRQDPGQGLRLIYYSQIVNDFQKGDIAEGYSVSREKKESFPLTVTSAQKNPTAFYLCASTTTSGGLTDTQYFGPGTRLTVL.

This rearrangement joins TRBV28 to TRBJ1-5; 8 bases line up with TRBD1. This CDR3 has 13 residues. J gave up 6 bases and V 10 bases, and 8 bases lay outside the gene matches. Germline-derived CDR1 and CDR2 are MDHEN and SYDVKM. The CDR3 DNA follows: TGTGCCACGAACGGACAGGGATTTCAGCCCCAGCATTTT. It specifies CATNGQGFQPQHF.

This chain links TRBV20-1 with TRBJ2-3, with 9 bases that match TRBD2. The germline V gene encodes CDR1 DFQATT and CDR2 SNEGSKA (reference sequence). The CDR3 contains 14 residues. J gave up 6 bases and V 6 bases, and 10 bases lay outside the gene matches. The chain's CDR3 is CSAETAGGLDTQYF. Here the CDR3 DNA reads TGCAGTGCCGAGACGGCGGGGGGGCTGGATACGCAGTATTTT.

The chain carries TRBV9 and TRBJ2-1, with TRBD2 matching 7 bases. Trimming took 0 bases from V and 9 from J; bases not matched to a gene: 9. The CDR3 covers 15 residues. The V gene's germline CDR1 is SGDLS and CDR2 YYNGEE. DNA of the CDR3: TGTGCCAGCAGCGTAGCTTACCCTAGCGGACCTGAGCAGTTCTTC. This translates into CASSVAYPSGPEQFF.

The sample holds many counts of this clonotype. The genes are TRBV6-2 or TRBV6-3 and TRBJ1-1; D not certain. V was clipped by 2 bases and J by 1 base, with 11 bases between them. CDR3 length equals 15 residues. Germline CDR1 reads MNHEY; CDR2 reads SVGEGT. This CDR3 reads CASSYPGLSNTEAFF. The CDR3 coding sequence is TGTGCCAGCAGTTACCCCGGACTCTCGAACACTGAAGCTTTCTTT.

This clonotype occurred a few times. The chain has TRBV2 and TRBJ2-7; possible D gene TRBD2, 5 bases. Trimming pared 4 bases from V and 7 bases from J, leaving 8 bases between. This CDR3 contains 11 residues. CDR1 SNHLY and CDR2 FYNNEI come from the germline V gene. The CDR3: CASSGGFEQYF. The DNA for the CDR3 is TGTGCCAGCAGTGGCGGGTTTGAGCAGTACTTC.